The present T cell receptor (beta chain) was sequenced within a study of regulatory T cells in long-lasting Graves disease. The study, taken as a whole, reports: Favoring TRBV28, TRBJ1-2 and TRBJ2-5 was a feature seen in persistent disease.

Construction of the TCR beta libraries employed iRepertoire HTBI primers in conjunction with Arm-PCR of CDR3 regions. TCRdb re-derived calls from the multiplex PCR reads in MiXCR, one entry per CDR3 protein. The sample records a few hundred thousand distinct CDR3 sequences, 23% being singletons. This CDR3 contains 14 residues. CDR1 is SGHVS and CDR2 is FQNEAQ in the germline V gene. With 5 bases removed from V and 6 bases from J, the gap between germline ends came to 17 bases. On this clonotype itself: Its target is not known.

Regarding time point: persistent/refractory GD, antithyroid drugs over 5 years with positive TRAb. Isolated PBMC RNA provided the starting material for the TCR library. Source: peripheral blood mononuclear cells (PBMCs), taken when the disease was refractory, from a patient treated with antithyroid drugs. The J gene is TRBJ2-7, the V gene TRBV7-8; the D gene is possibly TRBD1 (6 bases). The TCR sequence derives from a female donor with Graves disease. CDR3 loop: CASSIRDTPREQYF. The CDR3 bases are TGTGCCAGCAGCATCCGGGACACCCCTCGCGAGCAGTACTTC.